This T cell receptor (beta chain) was retrieved from a study of T cells in Graves' hyperthyroidism and ophthalmopathy. Across the whole study: At the time of initial diagnosis and before any treatment, peripheral blood was collected. Study-wide findings and caveats: The model identified upcoming ophthalmopathy a median around 6 months ahead of onset.

RNA transcripts gave rise to amplified TCR beta CDR3 regions. TCR CDR3 regions were first amplified by RT-PCR with HTBI primers. Via MiXCR, TCRdb re-called the multiplex PCR reads, giving one row per CDR3 protein. The top ten clones hold roughly 3.5% of a sample with under 600,000 distinct CDR3 sequences, 16% of them seen once. This clonotype was observed many times. Its target is unknown. In germline, CDR1 is KGHSH, CDR2 LQKENI. V lost 4 bases to trimming and J lost 6 bases, with 6 bases between them. This CDR3 region has 11 residues. The sequence came from a woman aged 35 to 49 with Graves' ophthalmopathy. The rearrangement uses TRBV18 and TRBJ1-1; possibly TRBD1 for D (5 bases). Sequencing was done on a sample of blood. CDR3 DNA: TGTGCCAGCTCACGGGGGTCTGAAGCTTTCTTT. Translated: CASSRGSEAFF.